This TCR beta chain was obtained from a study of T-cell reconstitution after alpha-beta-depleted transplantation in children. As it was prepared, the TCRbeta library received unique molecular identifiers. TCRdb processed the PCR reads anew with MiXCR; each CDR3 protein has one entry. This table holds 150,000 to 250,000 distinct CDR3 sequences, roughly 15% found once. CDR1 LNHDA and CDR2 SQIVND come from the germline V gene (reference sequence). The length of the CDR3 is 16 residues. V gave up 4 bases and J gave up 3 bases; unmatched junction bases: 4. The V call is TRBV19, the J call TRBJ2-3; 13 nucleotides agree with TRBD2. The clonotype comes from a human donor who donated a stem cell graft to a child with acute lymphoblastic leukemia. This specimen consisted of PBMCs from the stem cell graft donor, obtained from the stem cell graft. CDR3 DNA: TGTGCCAGTAGTAGAAGGACTAGCGGGAGAACAGATACGCAGTATTTT. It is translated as CASSRRTSGRTDTQYF.